One sample yielded the 14 T cell receptor beta chains listed below, sequenced in a study of T cell responses to AZD1222 COVID-19 vaccine. Clones were sequenced by immunoSEQ multiplex PCR, and TCRdb holds only the in-frame ones, with some missing. This table has under 150,000 clones, roughly 90% appearing once. This sample comprised peripheral blood, obtained on day 0 of AZD1222 vaccination. These receptor sequences come from an adult in good health.

The count of this clone is one. This rearrangement joins TRBV5-4 to TRBJ2-1, with 10 bases fitting TRBD2. Trimming at V came to 3 bases and at J to 6 bases, leaving 9 bases not matched to a gene. Germline values: CDR1 SGHNT, CDR2 YYREEE (reference sequence). The CDR3 spans 16 residues. For the CDR3, the DNA is TGTGCCAGCAGCTCTATAAGCGGGGGGGCCATCAATGAGCAGTTCTTC. Translated, it gives CASSSISGGAINEQFF.

The chain uses TRBV12-3 or TRBV12-4 and TRBJ1-6, with TRBD1 matching over 7 bases. Unmatched junction bases numbered 2, after V lost 5 bases and J lost 7 bases. The CDR3 loop spans 13 amino acids. As DNA, the CDR3 is TGTGCCAGCAGTCGACAGGGAAATTCACCCCTCCACTTT. Translated, it gives CASSRQGNSPLHF.

The CDR3: CASSLLPLSTVGGENIQYF. The DNA of the CDR3 is TGTGCCAGCAGCTTACTTCCACTTAGTACGGTCGGGGGCGAGAACATTCAGTACTTC. This chain joins TRBV7-8 and TRBJ2-4, with D tentatively TRBD1 or TRBD2 (6 bases each). Trimming stripped 2 bases from V and 7 bases from J, with 27 bases between. The CDR3 runs 19 residues. Per the germline V gene, CDR1 is SGHVS and CDR2 is FQNEAQ.

This chain links TRBV7-9 with TRBJ2-3, with 9 bases identical to TRBD2. CDR1 and CDR2 from the germline V gene are SEHNR and FQNEAQ (reference sequence). Trimming removed 1 base from V and 4 bases from J; junction bases left unmatched: 9. The CDR3 loop spans 17 amino acids. The CDR3 nucleotides read TGTGCCAGCAGCTTAGAAGGTGCGGGGGGGCCGGCAGATACGCAGTATTTT. The encoded protein is CASSLEGAGGPADTQYF.

The chain combines TRBV4-2 with TRBJ2-1, with D perhaps matching TRBD2 (6 bases). Between the trimmed V and J ends, which lost 4 bases and 2 bases, there was a span of 15 bases. CDR1 and CDR2 (germline): LGHNA, YNFKEQ. The CDR3 extends over 16 amino acids. The DNA of the CDR3 is TGTGCCAGCAGCCTTCAAACTAGCAGCACCTACAATGAGCAGTTCTTC. Encoded protein: CASSLQTSSTYNEQFF.

V is TRBV7-9 and J is TRBJ1-5; D is perhaps TRBD1 (5 bases). Trimming took 0 bases from V and 2 from J, leaving 14 bases between them. This CDR3 has 17 residues. Germline lookup yields CDR1 SEHNR and CDR2 FQNEAQ (reference sequence). This chain's CDR3 is CASSLAGGIGGNQPQHF. For the CDR3, the DNA is TGTGCCAGCAGCTTAGCGGGGGGAATCGGGGGCAATCAGCCCCAGCATTTT.

Regarding this clone: The DNA is left out, because the CDR3 cannot be placed on it with certainty; the CDR3 is given as TCRdb lists it. The V gene is TRBV27, the J gene TRBJ1-4; whether TRBD1, the table's D call, matches the DNA was not checked. Germline V lookup: CDR1 MNHEY, CDR2 SMNVEV (reference sequence). The CDR3 is 15 residues long, ends included. The CDR3 spells CASSFGPGGGEKLFF.

This sequence joins TRBV18 and TRBJ1-2; D gene unclear. The V gene's germline CDR1 is KGHSH and CDR2 LQKENI. This CDR3 is 12 amino acids long. V shed 11 bases and J shed 8 bases, with 18 bases lying between them. The CDR3 sequence is CASLRENMGYTF. Here the CDR3 DNA reads TGTGCCTCCTTGCGGGAGAATATGGGCTACACCTTC. Looking up the rest from reference TRBV18 and TRBJ1-2 gives the full variable domain: NAGVMQNPRHLVRRRGQEARLRCSPMKGHSHVYWYRQLPEEGLKFMVYLQKENIIDESGMPKERFSAEFPKEGPSILRIQQVVRGDSAAYFCASLRENMGYTFGSGTRLTVV.

This clone occurred a few times. The chain couples TRBV10-3 to TRBJ1-5; D gene unclear. The CDR3 is 11 amino acids. The germline gives CDR1 ENHRY, CDR2 SYGVKD. Trimming stripped 8 bases from V and 5 bases from J, with 7 bases between. CDR3 loop: CAIDEDQPQHF. The CDR3 nucleotides read TGTGCCATCGATGAGGATCAGCCCCAGCATTTT.

The chain couples TRBV29-1 to TRBJ2-1; possible D gene TRBD2, 5 bases. CDR3 size: 11 residues. V was cut by 2 bases and J by 10 bases, with 9 bases left in between. The germline gives CDR1 SQVTM, CDR2 ANQGSEA. CDR3 residues: CSVEKAVEQFF. For the CDR3, the DNA is TGCAGCGTTGAAAAAGCGGTCGAGCAGTTCTTC.

V is TRBV6-6 and J is TRBJ2-2; weak D call: TRBD1 (5 bases). There are 16 residues in the CDR3. Germline CDR1 reads MNHNY; CDR2 reads SVGAGI (reference sequence). V was trimmed by 7 bases and J by 1 base, leaving 16 bases between them. The CDR3 sequence: CASTYLGGQNTGELFF. CDR3 bases: TGTGCCAGCACCTACCTGGGTGGACAGAACACCGGGGAGCTGTTTTTT.

J is TRBJ1-1 and V is TRBV5-5; maybe TRBD1 (6 bases). Germline V lookup: CDR1 SGHKS, CDR2 YYEKEE (reference sequence). The V end was cut by 3 bases, the J end by 0 bases, with 12 bases between. This CDR3 comprises 15 residues. CDR3 bases: TGTGCCAGCAGCTCCAGGGGCCCCTTGAACACTGAAGCTTTCTTT. Its protein product is CASSSRGPLNTEAFF.

Points on this clone: The sample holds other DNA sequences that translate to the same CDR3. V gene TRBV6-5 combines with J gene TRBJ1-2; D unclear. Germline V gives CDR1 MNHEY, CDR2 SVGAGI. The V gene lost 3 bases and the J gene lost 2 bases, with 7 bases spanning the gap. This CDR3 region has 13 residues. The CDR3 region has the DNA TGTGCCAGCAGTTATCTTCGGAACTATGGCTACACCTTC. This gives the protein CASSYLRNYGYTF.

This clone turned up a few times. The V gene is TRBV5-1, the J gene TRBJ1-1; D gene uncertain. Trimming took 2 bases from V and 1 from J, leaving 9 bases between them. The CDR3 consists of 14 residues. Germline CDR1 and CDR2: SGHRS and YFSETQ. The DNA of the CDR3 is TGCGCCAGCAGCTTCCTTACGGGGAACACTGAAGCTTTCTTT. It specifies CASSFLTGNTEAFF.